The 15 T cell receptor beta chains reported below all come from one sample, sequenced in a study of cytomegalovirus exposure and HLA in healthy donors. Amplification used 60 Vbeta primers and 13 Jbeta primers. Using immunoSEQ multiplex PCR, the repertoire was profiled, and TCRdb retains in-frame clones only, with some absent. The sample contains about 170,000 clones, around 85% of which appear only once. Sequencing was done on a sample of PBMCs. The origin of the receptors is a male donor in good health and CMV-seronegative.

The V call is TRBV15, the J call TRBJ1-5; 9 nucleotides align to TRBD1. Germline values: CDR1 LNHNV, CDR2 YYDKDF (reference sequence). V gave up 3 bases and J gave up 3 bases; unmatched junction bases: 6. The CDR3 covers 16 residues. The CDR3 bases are TGTGCCACCAGCAGCCCGGGACAGGGATCCAATCAGCCCCAGCATTTT. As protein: CATSSPGQGSNQPQHF.

The CDR3 sequence is CASRDPGQHLLPSEQYF. The CDR3 region has the DNA TGTGCCAGCAGGGACCCGGGACAGCACCTTCTCCCGTCGGAGCAGTACTTC. The chain has TRBV5-6 and TRBJ2-7, with 7 positions matching TRBD1. The CDR3 is 17 amino acids. Looked up from germline, CDR1 is SGHDT and CDR2 is YYEEEE. Trimming removed 5 bases from V and 7 bases from J; junction bases left unmatched: 21.

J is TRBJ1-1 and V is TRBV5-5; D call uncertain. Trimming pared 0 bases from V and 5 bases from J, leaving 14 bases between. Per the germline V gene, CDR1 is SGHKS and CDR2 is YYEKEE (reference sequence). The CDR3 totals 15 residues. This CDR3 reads CASSLGMGRRTEAFF. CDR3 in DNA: TGTGCCAGCAGCTTGGGAATGGGGAGGCGGACTGAAGCTTTCTTT.

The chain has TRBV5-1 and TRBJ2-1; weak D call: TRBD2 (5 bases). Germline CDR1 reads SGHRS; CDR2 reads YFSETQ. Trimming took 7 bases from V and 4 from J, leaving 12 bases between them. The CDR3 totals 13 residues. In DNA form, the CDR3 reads TGCGCCAGCGCCAGCCCGGGGTACAATGAGCAGTTCTTC. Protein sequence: CASASPGYNEQFF. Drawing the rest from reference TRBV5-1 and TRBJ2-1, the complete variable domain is KAGVTQTPRYLIKTRGQQVTLSCSPISGHRSVSWYQQTPGQGLQFLFEYFSETQRNKGNFPGRFSGRQFSNSRSEMNVSTLELGDSALYLCASASPGYNEQFFGPGTRLTVL.

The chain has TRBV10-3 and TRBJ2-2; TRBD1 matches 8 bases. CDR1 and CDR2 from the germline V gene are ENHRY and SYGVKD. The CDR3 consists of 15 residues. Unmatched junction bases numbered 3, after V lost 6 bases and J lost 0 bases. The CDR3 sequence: CAIRAGQANTGELFF. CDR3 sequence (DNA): TGTGCCATCAGGGCGGGACAGGCGAACACCGGGGAGCTGTTTTTT.

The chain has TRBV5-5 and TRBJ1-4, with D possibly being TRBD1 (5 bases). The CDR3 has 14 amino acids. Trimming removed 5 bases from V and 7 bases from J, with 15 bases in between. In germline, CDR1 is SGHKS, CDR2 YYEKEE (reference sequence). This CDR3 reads CASRQAVGGEKLFF. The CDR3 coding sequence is TGTGCCAGCAGGCAGGCCGTCGGGGGTGAAAAACTGTTTTTT.

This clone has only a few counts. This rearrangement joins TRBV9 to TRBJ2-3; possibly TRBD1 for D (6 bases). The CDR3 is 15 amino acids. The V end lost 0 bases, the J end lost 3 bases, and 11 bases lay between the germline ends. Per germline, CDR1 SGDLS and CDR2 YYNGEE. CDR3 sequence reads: CASSVAAGVTDTQYF. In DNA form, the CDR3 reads TGTGCCAGCAGCGTAGCGGCAGGGGTAACAGATACGCAGTATTTT.

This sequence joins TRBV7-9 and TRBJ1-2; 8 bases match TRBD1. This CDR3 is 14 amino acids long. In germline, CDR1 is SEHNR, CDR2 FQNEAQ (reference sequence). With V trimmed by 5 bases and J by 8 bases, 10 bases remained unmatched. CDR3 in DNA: TGTGCCAGCAGCCGTGGACAGGGTATTGGCGGCTACACCTTC. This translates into CASSRGQGIGGYTF. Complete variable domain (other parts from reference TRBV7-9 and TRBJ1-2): DTGVSQNPRHKITKRGQNVTFRCDPISEHNRLYWYRQTLGQGPEFLTYFQNEAQLEKSRLLSDRFSAERPKGSFSTLEIQRTEQGDSAMYLCASSRGQGIGGYTFGSGTRLTVV.

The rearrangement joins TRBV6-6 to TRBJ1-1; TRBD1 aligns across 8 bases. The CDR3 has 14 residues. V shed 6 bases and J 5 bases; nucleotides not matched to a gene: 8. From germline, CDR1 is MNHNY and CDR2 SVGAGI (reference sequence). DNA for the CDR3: TGTGCCAGCAGCCCAGACAGGGGTTGGACTGAAGCTTTCTTT. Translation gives CASSPDRGWTEAFF.

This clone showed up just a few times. The CDR3 protein is CASSVAGRGGRDTQYF. CDR3 nucleotides: TGTGCCAGCAGCGTAGCAGGGCGGGGGGGCCGGGATACGCAGTATTTT. The rearrangement links TRBV9 to TRBJ2-3; TRBD2 matches 9 bases. The trim removed 0 bases at V and 6 bases at J, leaving 8 bases unmatched. The CDR3 is 16 residues long. Looked up from germline, CDR1 is SGDLS and CDR2 is YYNGEE.

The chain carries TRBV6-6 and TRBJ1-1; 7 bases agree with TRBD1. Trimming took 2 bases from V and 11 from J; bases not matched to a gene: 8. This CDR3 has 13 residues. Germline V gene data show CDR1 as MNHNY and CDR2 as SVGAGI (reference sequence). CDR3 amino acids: CASSYPVQGTAFF. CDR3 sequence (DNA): TGTGCCAGCAGTTACCCAGTACAGGGGACTGCTTTCTTT.

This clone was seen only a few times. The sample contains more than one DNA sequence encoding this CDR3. The CDR3 here is CASRPGPHTEAFF. CDR3 nucleotide sequence: TGTGCCAGCCGCCCAGGTCCTCACACTGAAGCTTTCTTT. This sequence joins TRBV6-5 and TRBJ1-1, with D hard to call. The germline V gene encodes CDR1 MNHEY and CDR2 SVGAGI. Trimming took off 8 bases at V and 3 bases at J, with 13 bases between the two ends. The CDR3 contains 13 residues.

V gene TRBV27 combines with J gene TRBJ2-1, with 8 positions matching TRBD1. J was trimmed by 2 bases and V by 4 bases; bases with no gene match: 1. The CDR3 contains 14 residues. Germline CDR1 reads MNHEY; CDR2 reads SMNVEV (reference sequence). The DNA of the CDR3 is TGTGCCAGCAGTTCAGGGGGCACCTACAATGAGCAGTTCTTC. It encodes CASSSGGTYNEQFF.

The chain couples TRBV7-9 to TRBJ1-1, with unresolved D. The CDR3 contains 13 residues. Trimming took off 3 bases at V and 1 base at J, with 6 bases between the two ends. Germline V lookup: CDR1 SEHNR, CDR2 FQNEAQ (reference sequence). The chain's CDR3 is CASSFTTNTEAFF. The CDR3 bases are TGTGCCAGCAGCTTTACAACGAACACTGAAGCTTTCTTT.

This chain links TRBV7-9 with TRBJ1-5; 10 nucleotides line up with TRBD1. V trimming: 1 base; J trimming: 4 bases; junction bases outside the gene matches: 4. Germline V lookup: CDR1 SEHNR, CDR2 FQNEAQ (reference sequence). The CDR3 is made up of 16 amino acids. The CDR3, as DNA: TGTGCCAGCAGCTTAGACGGGACAGGGGTAAATCAGCCCCAGCATTTT. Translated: CASSLDGTGVNQPQHF.